The 14 T cell receptor beta chains reported below all come from one sample, sequenced in a study of T cells in Graves' hyperthyroidism and ophthalmopathy. TCR beta CDR3 regions were amplified from RNA. HTBI primers drove first-round RT-PCR of the TCR CDR3. From the multiplex PCR reads, TCRdb called clonotypes with MiXCR, one entry per CDR3 protein. The table lists about 380,000 distinct CDR3 sequences, roughly 18% of them singletons, with 40% in the top ten. Sample: blood. The receptors here all came from a man aged 18 to 30 with Graves' ophthalmopathy.

This clonotype was detected a few times. The CDR3 sequence is CSVEASGANVLTF. In DNA, the CDR3 is TGCAGCGTTGAAGCCTCTGGGGCCAACGTCCTGACTTTC. The V call is TRBV29-1, the J call TRBJ2-6; D call uncertain. CDR3 length equals 13 residues. CDR1 and CDR2 (germline): SQVTM, ANQGSEA. The ends were cut back, 1 base at V and 0 bases at J, with 1 base in the middle.

This clonotype was found many times. V usage is TRBV11-3 and J usage is TRBJ2-1; 7 nucleotides agree with TRBD1. The CDR3 totals 14 residues. Germline V gene lookup returns CDR1 SGHNT and CDR2 YENEEA. V lost 6 bases to trimming and J lost 0 bases; unmatched junction nucleotides: 2. The CDR3: CASSSGGSYNEQFF. CDR3 nucleotide sequence: TGTGCCAGCAGTTCAGGGGGCTCCTACAATGAGCAGTTCTTC.

In this sample, this clonotype turned up many times. V and J are TRBV28 and TRBJ1-5; 8 nucleotides agree with TRBD1. Trimming removed 6 bases from V and 5 bases from J; junction bases left unmatched: 12. This CDR3 has 16 amino acids. In germline, CDR1 is MDHEN, CDR2 SYDVKM. The CDR3 DNA is TGTGCCAGCAGGATTCTCCTGGACAGGGCGGATCAGCCCCAGCATTTT. This codes for CASRILLDRADQPQHF.

This clonotype has a count of ten or more. V usage is TRBV9 and J usage is TRBJ2-1; D is undetermined. Trimming left V 5 bases short and J 5 bases short, with 11 bases between. The CDR3 spans 13 residues. CDR1 and CDR2 (germline): SGDLS, YYNGEE. CDR3 sequence: CASSPDPHNEQFF. The DNA for the CDR3 is TGTGCCAGCAGTCCGGACCCCCACAATGAGCAGTTCTTC.

Many counts were recorded for this clonotype. Being one base from a much bigger clone, this may be a read error. DNA for the CDR3: TGTACCAGCAGCTTAGACGCGGGGAGTGTGACCCAGTACTTC. Its translation: CTSSLDAGSVTQYF. The chain recombines TRBV7-9 with TRBJ2-5; tentatively, D is TRBD2 (6 bases). The CDR3 length is 14 residues. Germline CDR1 reads SEHNR; CDR2 reads FQNEAQ (reference sequence).

This clonotype was recorded at least ten times. The rearrangement joins TRBV2 to TRBJ2-7, with 8 bases matching TRBD1. V was clipped by 3 bases and J by 0 bases; unmatched bases: 19. Germline CDR1 SNHLY, CDR2 FYNNEI. This CDR3 has 20 amino acids. CDR3 in amino acids: CASSETQDRAELVDSYEQYF. DNA for the CDR3: TGTGCCAGCAGTGAGACCCAGGACAGGGCTGAACTAGTCGACTCCTACGAGCAGTACTTC.

V gene TRBV11-2 combines with J gene TRBJ2-3; 7 bases align to TRBD2. The V gene end was trimmed by 6 bases and the J gene end by 6 bases; junction bases not matched to a gene: 3. The CDR3 sequence is 12 residues long. Germline lookup yields CDR1 SGHAT and CDR2 FQNNGV. Here the CDR3 reads CASRGLGDTQYF. CDR3 nucleotides: TGTGCCAGCAGAGGACTAGGGGATACGCAGTATTTT.

This clonotype appeared many times. The chain employs TRBV28 and TRBJ1-1; no reliable D call. This CDR3 has 11 amino acids. V lost 8 bases to trimming and J lost 0 bases, with 4 bases between them. Germline assignment: CDR1 MDHEN and CDR2 SYDVKM. CDR3 nucleotides: TGTGCCAGCCTATTGAACACTGAAGCTTTCTTT. It codes for CASLLNTEAFF.

This clonotype showed up many times. The junction departs from the called germline gene at one end, perhaps through a read error. V and J are TRBV5-1 and TRBJ2-5; 8 bases match TRBD2. The CDR3 is made up of 14 amino acids. Per the germline V gene, CDR1 is SGHRS and CDR2 is YFSETQ. The CDR3: CASSPGGVRETQYF. CDR3 bases: TGTGCCAGCAGCCCCGGGGGGGTCAGGGAGACCCAGTACTTC.

The table lists this clonotype with a few counts. This chain uses TRBV19 with TRBJ2-2; D is tentatively TRBD1 or TRBD2 (5 bases each). The germline gives CDR1 LNHDA, CDR2 SQIVND (reference sequence). V was clipped by 8 bases and J by 5 bases, with 18 bases between them. CDR3 length equals 15 residues. In DNA, the CDR3 is TGTGCCAGTGGCCGAGGGGCGGACCAAACCGGGGAGCTGTTTTTT. It translates to CASGRGADQTGELFF.

This clonotype occurred a few times. This chain joins TRBV4-1 and TRBJ2-7, with 12 positions matching TRBD1. CDR3 length equals 16 residues. Germline V CDR1 and CDR2: MGHRA, YSYEKL. The J segment lost 4 bases and the V segment lost 3 bases, leaving 7 bases of the junction unmatched. CDR3 bases: TGCGCCAGCAGCCACGCCGCGGGACAGGGGGCTTACGAGCAGTACTTC. Translation gives CASSHAAGQGAYEQYF.

At least ten counts were recorded for this clonotype. The chain uses TRBV13 and TRBJ2-5; D may be TRBD2 (6 bases). The ends were cut back, 2 bases at V and 4 bases at J, with 11 bases in the middle. Germline assignment: CDR1 PRHDT and CDR2 FYEKMQ (reference sequence). This CDR3 comprises 14 residues. The CDR3 sequence is CASSLNLALETQYF. CDR3 bases: TGTGCCAGCAGCTTAAACCTAGCGCTAGAGACCCAGTACTTC. The complete variable domain, with remaining parts taken from reference TRBV13 and TRBJ2-5, reads AAGVIQSPRHLIKEKRETATLKCYPIPRHDTVYWYQQGPGQDPQFLISFYEKMQSDKGSIPDRFSAQQFSDYHSELNMSSLELGDSALYFCASSLNLALETQYFGPGTRLLVL.

V usage is TRBV19 and J usage is TRBJ2-1, with 12 bases that match TRBD2. The CDR3 is made up of 16 amino acids. J gave up 4 bases and V 3 bases, and 4 bases lay outside the gene matches. The germline gives CDR1 LNHDA, CDR2 SQIVND (reference sequence). CDR3 amino acids: CASSIASGGAYNEQFF. DNA of the CDR3: TGTGCCAGTAGTATCGCTAGCGGGGGGGCGTACAATGAGCAGTTCTTC.

This clonotype was seen many times. The chain recombines TRBV7-2 with TRBJ2-3; the D is unclear. CDR3 size: 14 residues. From germline, CDR1 is SGHTA and CDR2 FQGNSA. Trimming removed 0 bases at V and 4 bases at J, with 8 bases between. The CDR3 nucleotides read TGTGCCAGCAGCTTAGCTGCGTTACCAGATACGCAGTATTTT. It yields the protein CASSLAALPDTQYF.